This passage covers 16 T cell receptor beta chains from one sample sequenced in a study of T cells after yellow fever vaccination. TCRdb re-derived calls from the 5' RACE reads in MiXCR, one entry per CDR3 protein. The sample lists 120,000 or so distinct CDR3 sequences, 13% to 15% occurring once. Specimen: CD8+ T cells sorted from PBMCs, collected 5 days after the yellow fever booster vaccination. All receptors come from a man between 18 and 35 years old who received the YFV17D yellow fever vaccine.

This clonotype has at least ten counts. The chain carries TRBV10-2 and TRBJ2-5; D is unresolved. V dropped 6 bases and J dropped 2 bases, with 13 bases sitting between them. The CDR3 loop spans 14 amino acids. Per germline, CDR1 WSHSY and CDR2 SAAADI. The CDR3 protein is CASRWASAQETQYF. CDR3 coding DNA: TGCGCCAGCAGGTGGGCTTCCGCTCAAGAGACCCAGTACTTC.

The V call is TRBV2, the J call TRBJ2-3; D uncertain. This CDR3 region has 16 residues. CDR1 is SNHLY and CDR2 is FYNNEI in the germline V gene. With 1 base removed from V and 0 bases from J, the gap between germline ends came to 11 bases. The CDR3 DNA reads TGTGCCAGCAGTGAAGTAGAGCGCCCTAGCACAGATACGCAGTATTTT. Its protein product is CASSEVERPSTDTQYF.

This clonotype was observed a few times. The chain combines TRBV12-3 or TRBV12-4 with TRBJ1-3; D is ambiguous. The CDR3 is made up of 17 amino acids. V lost 2 bases to trimming and J lost 2 bases, with 16 bases between them. The CDR3 DNA follows: TGTGCCAGCAGTTTACTTCCCGAGAGGGCTCCTGGAAACACCATATATTTT. Encoded protein: CASSLLPERAPGNTIYF.

The chain combines TRBV20-1 with TRBJ1-5; D might be TRBD1 (5 bases). The CDR3 extends over 15 amino acids. Germline values: CDR1 DFQATT, CDR2 SNEGSKA (reference sequence). V lost 5 bases to trimming and J lost 1 base, with 15 bases between them. The CDR3 loop is CSALGRGGSNQPQHF. The DNA of the CDR3 is TGCAGTGCTCTTGGACGGGGGGGGAGCAATCAGCCCCAGCATTTT.

V and J are TRBV9 and TRBJ1-2, with D possibly matching TRBD1 (5 bases). Germline V gives CDR1 SGDLS, CDR2 YYNGEE. Trimming cost V 4 bases and J 4 bases, with 17 bases left between them. The CDR3 is 15 residues long. The CDR3: CASSPLLTDSYGYTF. CDR3 DNA: TGTGCCAGCAGCCCACTCTTGACAGATTCCTATGGCTACACCTTC. The full variable domain, its missing parts supplied by reference TRBV9 and TRBJ1-2, is DSGVTQTPKHLITATGQRVTLRCSPRSGDLSVYWYQQSLDQGLQFLIQYYNGEERAKGNILERFSAQQFPDLHSELNLSSLELGDSALYFCASSPLLTDSYGYTFGSGTRLTVV.

This clonotype was picked up a small number of times. The V call is TRBV12-3 or TRBV12-4, the J call TRBJ2-3; 9 positions match TRBD1. V was clipped by 6 bases and J by 0 bases; unmatched bases: 4. The CDR3 is made up of 15 amino acids. The CDR3 is CASREQGASTDTQYF. Written as DNA, the CDR3 is TGTGCCAGCAGGGAACAGGGGGCCAGCACAGATACGCAGTATTTT.

The CDR3 nucleotides are TGTGCCAGCAGTGAACAGATGACAGGTTCGTCCTACGAGCAGTACTTC. Its protein is CASSEQMTGSSYEQYF. V is TRBV6-1 and J is TRBJ2-7; possible D gene TRBD1, 6 bases. V gave up 2 bases and J gave up 1 base, with 15 bases separating them. CDR1 and CDR2 from the germline V gene are MNHNS and SASEGT. There are 16 residues in the CDR3.

This clonotype was counted only a few times. This chain uses TRBV4-1 with TRBJ1-6; 8 nucleotides line up with TRBD1. V shed 4 bases and J 11 bases; nucleotides not matched to a gene: 7. Per the germline V gene, CDR1 is MGHRA and CDR2 is YSYEKL. This CDR3 has 14 residues. CDR3 DNA: TGCGCCAGCAGCCTTAGACAGGGGAATCCACCCCTCCACTTT. This codes for CASSLRQGNPPLHF.

The chain recombines TRBV4-3 with TRBJ1-2, with a tentative D call TRBD1 (5 bases). Between the trimmed V and J ends, which lost 1 base and 2 bases, there was a span of 14 bases. CDR1 and CDR2 (germline): LGHNA, YSLEER. The CDR3 totals 16 residues. The CDR3 sequence: CASSQANPGWNYGYTF. CDR3 DNA sequence: TGCGCCAGCAGCCAAGCTAATCCAGGGTGGAACTATGGCTACACCTTC.

This clonotype was detected only a few times. In nucleotides, the CDR3 is TGCGCCAGCAGCCAAGAACCGGGACCGATGAACACCGGGGAGCTGTTTTTT. Its protein is CASSQEPGPMNTGELFF. V gene TRBV4-1 combines with J gene TRBJ2-2; tentatively, D is TRBD1 or TRBD2 (5 bases each). The CDR3 covers 17 residues. Trimming pared 0 bases from V and 1 base from J, leaving 12 bases between. The germline CDR1 and CDR2 sequences are MGHRA and YSYEKL.

This clonotype was counted only a few times. The chain joins TRBV7-6 to TRBJ2-3; 9 bases are shared with TRBD2. The germline V gene encodes CDR1 SGHVS and CDR2 FNYEAQ. This CDR3 spans 16 amino acids. V was pared by 4 bases and J by 4 bases, with 9 bases of the junction left unmatched. Here the CDR3 reads CASSSILQRGADTQYF. The CDR3 DNA reads TGTGCCAGCAGCTCGATCCTACAGCGGGGGGCAGATACGCAGTATTTT.

This clonotype was observed a few times. J is TRBJ1-1 and V is TRBV5-1; TRBD1 is a possible D gene (6 bases). In germline, CDR1 is SGHRS, CDR2 YFSETQ. CDR3 size: 15 residues. V dropped 0 bases and J dropped 1 base, with 10 bases sitting between them. The CDR3 DNA reads as TGCGCCAGCAGCTTGGGCGACAGGCCGAACACTGAAGCTTTCTTT. Translating gives CASSLGDRPNTEAFF.

The J gene is TRBJ2-1, the V gene TRBV7-9; possible D gene TRBD2, 6 bases. Germline V gene sequence: CDR1 SEHNR, CDR2 FQNEAQ (reference sequence). The CDR3 sequence is 15 residues long. Trimming left V 5 bases short and J 3 bases short, with 14 bases between. CDR3 sequence: CASSRGLNGYNEQFF. The CDR3 coding sequence is TGTGCCAGCAGCCGGGGACTTAACGGCTACAATGAGCAGTTCTTC.

The V and J genes are TRBV7-2 and TRBJ2-2; D is uncertain. Trimming pared 3 bases from V and 3 bases from J, leaving 8 bases between. Germline V gives CDR1 SGHTA, CDR2 FQGNSA. The CDR3 spans 14 residues. The CDR3 is CASSFGLDTGELFF. For the CDR3, the DNA is TGTGCCAGCAGCTTTGGTTTGGACACCGGGGAGCTGTTTTTT.

J is TRBJ2-1 and V is TRBV5-4, with TRBD1 matching over 9 bases. J gave up 4 bases and V 4 bases, and 9 bases lay outside the gene matches. CDR3 length: 16 residues. Looked up from germline, CDR1 is SGHNT and CDR2 is YYREEE (reference sequence). CDR3 amino acids: CASSRTGTGFYNEQFF. The DNA of the CDR3 is TGTGCCAGCAGCCGGACCGGGACAGGGTTTTACAATGAGCAGTTCTTC.

This clonotype was counted between two and nine times. The chain couples TRBV7-9 to TRBJ1-1; D is unresolved. The germline V gene has CDR1 SEHNR and CDR2 FQNEAQ (reference sequence). The CDR3 is made up of 15 amino acids. V lost 1 base, J lost 3 bases, and 12 bases lay in between. The CDR3 nucleotides read TGTGCCAGCAGCTTAGAGGTTGGCGGGCACACTGAAGCTTTCTTT. Encoded protein: CASSLEVGGHTEAFF.